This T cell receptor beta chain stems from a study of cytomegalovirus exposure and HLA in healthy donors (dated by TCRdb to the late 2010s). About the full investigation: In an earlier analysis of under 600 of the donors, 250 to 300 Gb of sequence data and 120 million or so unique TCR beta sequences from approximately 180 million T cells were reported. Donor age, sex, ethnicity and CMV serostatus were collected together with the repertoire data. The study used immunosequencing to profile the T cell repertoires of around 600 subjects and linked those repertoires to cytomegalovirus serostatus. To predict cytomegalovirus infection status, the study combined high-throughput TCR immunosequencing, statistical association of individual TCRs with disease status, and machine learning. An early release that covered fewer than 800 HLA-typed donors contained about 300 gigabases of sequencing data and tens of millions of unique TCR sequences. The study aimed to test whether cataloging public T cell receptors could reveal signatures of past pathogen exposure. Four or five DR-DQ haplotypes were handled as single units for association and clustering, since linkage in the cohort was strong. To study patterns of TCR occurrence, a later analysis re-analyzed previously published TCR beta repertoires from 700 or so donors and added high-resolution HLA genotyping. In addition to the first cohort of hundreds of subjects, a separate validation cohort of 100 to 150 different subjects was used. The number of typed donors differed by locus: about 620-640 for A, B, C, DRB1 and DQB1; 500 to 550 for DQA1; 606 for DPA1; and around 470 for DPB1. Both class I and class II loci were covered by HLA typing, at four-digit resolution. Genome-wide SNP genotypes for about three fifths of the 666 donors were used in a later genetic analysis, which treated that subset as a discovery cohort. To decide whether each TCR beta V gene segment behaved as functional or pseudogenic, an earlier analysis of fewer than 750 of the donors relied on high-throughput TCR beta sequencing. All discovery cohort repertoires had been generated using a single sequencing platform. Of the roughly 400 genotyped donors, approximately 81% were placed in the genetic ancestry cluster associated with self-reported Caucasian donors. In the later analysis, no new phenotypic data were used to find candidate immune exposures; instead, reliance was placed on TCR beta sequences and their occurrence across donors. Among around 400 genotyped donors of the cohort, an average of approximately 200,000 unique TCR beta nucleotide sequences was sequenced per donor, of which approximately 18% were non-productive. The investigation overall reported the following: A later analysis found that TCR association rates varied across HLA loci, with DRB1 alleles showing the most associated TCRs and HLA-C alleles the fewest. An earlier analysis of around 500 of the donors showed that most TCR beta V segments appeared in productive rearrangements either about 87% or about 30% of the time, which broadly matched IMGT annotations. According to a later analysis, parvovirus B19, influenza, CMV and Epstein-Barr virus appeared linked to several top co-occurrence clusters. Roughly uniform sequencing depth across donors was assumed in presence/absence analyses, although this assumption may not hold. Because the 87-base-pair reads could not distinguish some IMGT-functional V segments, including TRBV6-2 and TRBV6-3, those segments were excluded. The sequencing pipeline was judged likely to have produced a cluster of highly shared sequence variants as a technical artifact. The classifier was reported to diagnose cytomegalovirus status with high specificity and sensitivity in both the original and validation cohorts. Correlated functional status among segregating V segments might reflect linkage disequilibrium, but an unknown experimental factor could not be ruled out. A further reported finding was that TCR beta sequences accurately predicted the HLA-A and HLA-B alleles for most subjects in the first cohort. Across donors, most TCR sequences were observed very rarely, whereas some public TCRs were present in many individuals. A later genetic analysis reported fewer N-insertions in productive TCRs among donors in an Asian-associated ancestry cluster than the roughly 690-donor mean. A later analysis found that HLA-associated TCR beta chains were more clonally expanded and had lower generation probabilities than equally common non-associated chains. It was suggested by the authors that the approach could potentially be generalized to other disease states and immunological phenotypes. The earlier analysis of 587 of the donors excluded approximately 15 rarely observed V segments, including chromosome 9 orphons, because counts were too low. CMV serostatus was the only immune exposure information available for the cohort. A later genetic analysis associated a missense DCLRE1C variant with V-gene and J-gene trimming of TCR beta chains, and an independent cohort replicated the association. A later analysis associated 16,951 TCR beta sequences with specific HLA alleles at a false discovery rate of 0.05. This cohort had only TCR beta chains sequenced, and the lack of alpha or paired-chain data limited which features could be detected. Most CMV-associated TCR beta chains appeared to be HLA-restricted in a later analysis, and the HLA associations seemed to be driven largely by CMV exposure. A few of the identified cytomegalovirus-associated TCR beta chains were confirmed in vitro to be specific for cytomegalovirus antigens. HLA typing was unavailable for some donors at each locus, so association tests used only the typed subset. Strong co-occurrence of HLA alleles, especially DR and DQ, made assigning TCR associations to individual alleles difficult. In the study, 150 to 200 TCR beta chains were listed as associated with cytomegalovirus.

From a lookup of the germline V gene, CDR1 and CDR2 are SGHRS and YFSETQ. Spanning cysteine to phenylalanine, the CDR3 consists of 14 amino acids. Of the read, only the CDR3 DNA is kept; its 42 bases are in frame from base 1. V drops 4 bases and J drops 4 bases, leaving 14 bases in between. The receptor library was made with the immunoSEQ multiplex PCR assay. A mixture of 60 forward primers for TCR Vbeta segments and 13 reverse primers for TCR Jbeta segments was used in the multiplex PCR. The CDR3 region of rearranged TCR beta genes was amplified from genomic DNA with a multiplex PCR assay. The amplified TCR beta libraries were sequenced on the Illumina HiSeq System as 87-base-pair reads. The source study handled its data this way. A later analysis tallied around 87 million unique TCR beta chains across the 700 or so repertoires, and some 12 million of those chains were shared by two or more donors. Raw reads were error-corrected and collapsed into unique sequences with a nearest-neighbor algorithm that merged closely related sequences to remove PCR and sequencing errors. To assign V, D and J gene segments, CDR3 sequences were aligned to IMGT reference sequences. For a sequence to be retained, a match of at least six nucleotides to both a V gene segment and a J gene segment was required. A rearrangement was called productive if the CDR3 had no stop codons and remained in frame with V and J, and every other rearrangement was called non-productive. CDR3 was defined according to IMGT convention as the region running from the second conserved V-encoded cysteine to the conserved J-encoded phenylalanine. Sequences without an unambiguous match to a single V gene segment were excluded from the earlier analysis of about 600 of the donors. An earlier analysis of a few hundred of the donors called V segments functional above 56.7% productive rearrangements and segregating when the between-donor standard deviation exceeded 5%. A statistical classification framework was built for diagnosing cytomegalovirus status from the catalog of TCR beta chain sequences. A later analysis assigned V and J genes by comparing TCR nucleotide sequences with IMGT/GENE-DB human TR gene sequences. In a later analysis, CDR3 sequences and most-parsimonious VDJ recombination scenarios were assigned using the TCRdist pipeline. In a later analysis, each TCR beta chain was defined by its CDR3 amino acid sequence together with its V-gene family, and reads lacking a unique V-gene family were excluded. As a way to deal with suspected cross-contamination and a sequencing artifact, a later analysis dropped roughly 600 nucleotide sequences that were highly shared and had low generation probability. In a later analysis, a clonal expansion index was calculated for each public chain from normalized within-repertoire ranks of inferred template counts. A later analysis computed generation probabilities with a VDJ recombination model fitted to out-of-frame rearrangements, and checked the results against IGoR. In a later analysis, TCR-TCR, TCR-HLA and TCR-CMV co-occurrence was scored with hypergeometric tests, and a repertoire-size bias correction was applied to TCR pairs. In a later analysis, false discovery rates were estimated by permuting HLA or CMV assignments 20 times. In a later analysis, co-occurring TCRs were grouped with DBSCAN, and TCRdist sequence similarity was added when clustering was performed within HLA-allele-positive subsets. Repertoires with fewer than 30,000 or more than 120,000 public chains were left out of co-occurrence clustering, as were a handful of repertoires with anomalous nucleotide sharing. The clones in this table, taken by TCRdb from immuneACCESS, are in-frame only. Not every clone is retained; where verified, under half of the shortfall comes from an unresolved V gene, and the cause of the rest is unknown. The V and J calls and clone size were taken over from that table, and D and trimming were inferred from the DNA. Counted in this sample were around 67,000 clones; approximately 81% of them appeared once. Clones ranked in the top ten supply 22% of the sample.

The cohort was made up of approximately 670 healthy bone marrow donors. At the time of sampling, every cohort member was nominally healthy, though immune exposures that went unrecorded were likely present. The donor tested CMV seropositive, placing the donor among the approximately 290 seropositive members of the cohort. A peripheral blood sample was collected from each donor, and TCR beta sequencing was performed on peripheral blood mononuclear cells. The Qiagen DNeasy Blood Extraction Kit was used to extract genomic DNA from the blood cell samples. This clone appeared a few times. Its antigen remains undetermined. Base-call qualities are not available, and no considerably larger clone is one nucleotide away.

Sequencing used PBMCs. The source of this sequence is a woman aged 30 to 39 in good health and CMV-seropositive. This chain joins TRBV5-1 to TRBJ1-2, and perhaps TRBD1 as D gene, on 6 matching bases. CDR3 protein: CASSRAGDSYGYTF. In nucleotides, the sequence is TGCGCCAGCAGCCGAGCAGGGGATAGCTATGGCTACACCTTC.